Listed below are T cell receptor beta chains from one sample, sequenced in a study of identical twins. Each CDR3 protein is one row after TCRdb ran MiXCR on the 5' RACE reads. The repertoire consists of fewer than 250,000 distinct CDR3 sequences, with around 7% occurring once and the leading ten covering 3% to 4.5%. The sample also formed part of further work on yellow fever vaccine responses in identical twins.

Sequenced input: memory (CD45RO+) T cells sorted from blood. These receptors all stem from a woman younger than 30 in good health. The CDR3 runs from the conserved cysteine through the conserved F or W.

V gene	J gene	CDR3 protein
TRBV15	TRBJ1-6	CATSREAGGISPLHF
TRBV5-1	TRBJ2-5	CASSLGGRAGTETQYF
TRBV7-2	TRBJ2-3	CASSLTPGVGSDTQYF
TRBV4-2	TRBJ2-1	CASSQSPLSYNEQFF
TRBV6-6	TRBJ1-2	CASLVGQGYGYTF
TRBV27	TRBJ2-3	CASSFSPGIGSTDTQYF
TRBV25-1	TRBJ1-1	CASSEYRGSATEAFF
TRBV9	TRBJ2-5	CASSVASGVETQYF
TRBV20-1	TRBJ2-3	CSAGTAYTDTQYF
TRBV7-9	TRBJ2-6	CASRSASGISGANVLTF
TRBV3-1	TRBJ2-7	CASSQDPSPSSYEQYF
TRBV11-2	TRBJ1-1	CASSLVWDTNTEAFF